Presented here are 5 T cell receptor beta chains from one specimen sequenced in a study of T cells in Graves' hyperthyroidism and ophthalmopathy. RNA transcripts gave rise to amplified TCR beta CDR3 regions. The HTBI set primed first-round TCR CDR3 RT-PCR. In TCRdb, the multiplex PCR reads were re-called with MiXCR into one record per CDR3 protein. The profile covers roughly 550,000 distinct CDR3 sequences, with about 15% appearing a single time and about 29% taken by the ten largest. Sequencing was done on a sample of blood. The receptors shown here come from a woman aged 25 to 45 with Graves' ophthalmopathy.

This clonotype occurred many times. This chain joins TRBV2 and TRBJ2-7; weak D call: TRBD2 (5 bases). Germline V gene data show CDR1 as SNHLY and CDR2 as FYNNEI. The germline V and J ends were trimmed by 6 bases and 0 bases, with 12 bases remaining between them. The CDR3 runs to 14 residues. The CDR3 loop is CASSMSGRSYEQYF. In DNA form, the CDR3 reads TGTGCCAGCAGCATGAGCGGACGCTCCTACGAGCAGTACTTC.

Comment on this clonotype: This may stem from a read error, because a much larger clone lies one nucleotide away. The chain has TRBV7-2 and TRBJ2-5; 10 nucleotides line up with TRBD1. This CDR3 spans 19 amino acids. Per the germline V gene, CDR1 is SGHTA and CDR2 is FQGNSA. This chain's CDR3 is CASSLRPHGTGALQEAQYF. Written as DNA, the CDR3 is TGTGCCAGCAGCTTAAGGCCCCATGGGACAGGGGCCCTTCAAGAGGCCCAGTACTTC. The variable domain in full, completed from reference TRBV7-2 and TRBJ2-5, reads GAGVSQSPSNKVTEKGKDVELRCDPISGHTALYWYRQSLGQGLEFLIYFQGNSAPDKSGLPSDRFSAERTGGSVSTLTIQRTQQEDSAVYLCASSLRPHGTGALQEAQYFGPGTRLLVL.

This clonotype was observed at least ten times. The gene calls are TRBV28 and TRBJ2-2; 13 bases line up with TRBD2. This CDR3 region has 18 residues. The V segment lost 4 bases and the J segment 2 bases; nucleotides outside the gene matches: 7. Germline CDR1 reads MDHEN; CDR2 reads SYDVKM. CDR3: CASSSGLAGSINTGELFF. CDR3 DNA sequence: TGTGCCAGCAGTTCGGGACTAGCGGGGAGTATTAACACCGGGGAGCTGTTTTTT.

In its sample, this clonotype was seen once. This sequence joins TRBV30 and TRBJ1-1; TRBD1 matches at 12 bases. In germline, CDR1 is GTSNPN, CDR2 SVGIG (reference sequence). Germline trimming cut 1 base from V and 4 bases from J; bases unmatched to any gene: 7. The CDR3 has 16 amino acids. CDR3 DNA: TGTGCCTGGAGTGACTTGGGACAGGGGGCGCGCACTGAAGCTTTCTTT. This translates into CAWSDLGQGARTEAFF.

This clonotype was detected ten times or more. The chain links TRBV28 to TRBJ2-1; 9 positions agree with TRBD1. The CDR3 sequence is 15 residues long. From germline, CDR1 is MDHEN and CDR2 SYDVKM. The V gene end was trimmed by 2 bases and the J gene end by 6 bases; junction bases not matched to a gene: 5. The CDR3 DNA reads TGTGCCAGCAGTTTAGGACAGGGGAGTGGCAATGAGCAGTTCTTC. This translates into CASSLGQGSGNEQFF.